The 20 T cell receptor beta chains below were found in one sample sequenced in a study of PD-L1 blockade in urothelial cancer. The data were produced by immunoSEQ multiplex PCR, yet TCRdb's version contains in-frame clones alone and is incomplete. This table holds fewer than 50,000 clones, 70% to 90% found once. Specified time point: pretreatment peripheral blood. The source was PBMCs, collected around atezolizumab (anti-PD-L1) treatment. These receptors were collected from a donor over 35 with urothelial cancer.

The rearrangement links TRBV7-2 to TRBJ1-3, with 8 bases fitting TRBD1. In germline, CDR1 is SGHTA, CDR2 FQGNSA. The V and J ends lost 5 bases and 3 bases, in that order; junction bases with no gene match: 6. The CDR3 sequence is 15 residues long. The DNA for the CDR3 is TGTGCCAGCAGCCCCGGACAGGGTATTGGAAACACCATATATTTT. It codes for CASSPGQGIGNTIYF.

This chain uses TRBV4-3 with TRBJ2-3; D is perhaps TRBD2 (7 bases). V dropped 4 bases and J dropped 6 bases, with 14 bases sitting between them. Germline CDR1 is LGHNA and CDR2 is YSLEER. This CDR3 contains 14 residues. The CDR3 spells CASSRGGGMDTQYF. In DNA, the CDR3 is TGCGCCAGCAGCCGGGGAGGGGGGATGGATACGCAGTATTTT.

The chain recombines TRBV4-3 with TRBJ1-3, with a weak D call TRBD1 (5 bases). CDR3 size: 17 residues. V was shortened by 0 bases and J by 7 bases, with 19 bases between the two germline ends. The germline CDR1 and CDR2 sequences are LGHNA and YSLEER. CDR3 sequence reads: CASSQEGSRGARNTIYF. The CDR3 DNA reads as TGCGCCAGCAGCCAAGAGGGGTCCCGTGGGGCGAGGAACACCATATATTTT.

The chain couples TRBV5-8 to TRBJ1-5; no clear D gene. The CDR3 is 16 amino acids. Germline V gene lookup returns CDR1 SGHTS and CDR2 YDEGEE. Deletions cut 4 bases from V and 11 bases from J, with 25 bases between. The CDR3 protein is CASSLKGGGPPVAQHF. CDR3 DNA: TGTGCCAGCAGCCTCAAGGGTGGCGGGCCCCCCGTGGCCCAGCATTTT.

The genes are TRBV4-3 and TRBJ2-1, with TRBD1 as a possible D gene (6 bases). Trimming left V 1 base short and J 2 bases short, with 12 bases between. The CDR3 is 16 amino acids. Germline V lookup: CDR1 LGHNA, CDR2 YSLEER. The CDR3 bases are TGCGCCAGCAGCCAAGGGGACAACAGCGCCTACAATGAGCAGTTCTTC. Amino acid sequence: CASSQGDNSAYNEQFF.

This clone was observed once. The chain couples TRBV7-8 to TRBJ2-7; 7 nucleotides line up with TRBD1. The length of the CDR3 is 14 residues. The trim removed 5 bases at V and 3 bases at J, leaving 7 bases unmatched. The germline V gene has CDR1 SGHVS and CDR2 FQNEAQ. The CDR3 DNA sequence: TGTGCCAGCAGCCGCCGACAGGGTAACTACGAGCAGTACTTC. This sequence encodes CASSRRQGNYEQYF.

DNA for the CDR3: TGTGCCAGCACCCTACAGGGGGCGGGAAGCACAGATACGCAGTATTTT. Encoded protein: CASTLQGAGSTDTQYF. The J gene is TRBJ2-3, the V gene TRBV2, with 9 bases lining up with TRBD1. CDR3 length: 16 residues. Germline V gene sequence: CDR1 SNHLY, CDR2 FYNNEI. The V segment lost 7 bases and the J segment 0 bases; nucleotides outside the gene matches: 8.

The V gene is TRBV6-5, the J gene TRBJ1-1; perhaps TRBD1 as D (5 bases). This CDR3 comprises 14 residues. Trimming cost V 6 bases and J 1 base, with 12 bases left between them. Germline CDR1 is MNHEY and CDR2 is SVGAGI. The CDR3 region has the DNA TGTGCCAGCAGGGGGCAAACAACGAACACTGAAGCTTTCTTT. Amino acid sequence: CASRGQTTNTEAFF.

The rearrangement uses TRBV4-1 and TRBJ1-3, with D maybe TRBD1 (6 bases). CDR3 length: 15 residues. Germline CDR1 and CDR2: MGHRA and YSYEKL. Trimming shortened V by 0 bases and J by 8 bases, and 14 bases separated the two germline ends. This chain's CDR3 is CASSQDAGARDTIYF. The CDR3 nucleotides read TGCGCCAGCAGCCAAGACGCGGGGGCTAGGGACACCATATATTTT.

This chain links TRBV18 with TRBJ1-5; 7 bases agree with TRBD1. V trimming: 6 bases; J trimming: 0 bases; junction bases outside the gene matches: 5. The CDR3 has 15 residues. CDR1 and CDR2 from the germline V gene are KGHSH and LQKENI. This CDR3 is CASSTTGASNQPQHF. The CDR3 DNA reads TGTGCCAGCTCGACCACAGGGGCTAGCAATCAGCCCCAGCATTTT.

The V gene is TRBV28, the J gene TRBJ1-5; D is unresolved. The CDR3 length is 15 residues. V dropped 8 bases and J dropped 3 bases, with 17 bases sitting between them. Germline V gene sequence: CDR1 MDHEN, CDR2 SYDVKM. CDR3 DNA sequence: TGTGCCAGCTCCCTGCCGGGAATTACCAATCAGCCCCAGCATTTT. Protein: CASSLPGITNQPQHF.

The chain has TRBV9 and TRBJ2-1; 7 bases fit TRBD2. Germline V gives CDR1 SGDLS, CDR2 YYNGEE. The length of the CDR3 is 14 residues. The junction had 6 bases not matched to a gene; V was cut back by 0 bases and J by 9 bases. The CDR3 DNA reads TGTGCCAGCAGCGTAGGGGCGGGAGCCGTTGAGCAGTTCTTC. It is translated as CASSVGAGAVEQFF.

The chain uses TRBV19 and TRBJ1-3, with no clear D. The CDR3 loop spans 15 amino acids. V was trimmed by 0 bases and J by 4 bases, leaving 10 bases between them. CDR1 and CDR2 (germline): LNHDA, SQIVND (reference sequence). This CDR3 reads CASSIDRPPGNTIYF. CDR3 DNA sequence: TGTGCCAGTAGTATAGACAGGCCCCCCGGAAACACCATATATTTT.

The chain carries TRBV2 and TRBJ2-1; 9 nucleotides align to TRBD1. Trimming cost V 5 bases and J 1 base; bases outside gene matches: 6. Germline V gene data show CDR1 as SNHLY and CDR2 as FYNNEI. CDR3 length equals 16 residues. The CDR3 region has the DNA TGTGCCAGCAGTCTTGACAGGGGGACGTCCTACAATGAGCAGTTCTTC. Protein: CASSLDRGTSYNEQFF.

This clone was detected only a few times. J is TRBJ1-5 and V is TRBV28; 9 nucleotides align to TRBD1. Germline assignment: CDR1 MDHEN and CDR2 SYDVKM. V dropped 7 bases and J dropped 6; count of bases not matched to a gene: 10. The length of the CDR3 is 15 residues. CDR3 in DNA: TGTGCCAGCACCAACCCCGGGACAGGGAGTCAGCCCCAGCATTTT. This codes for CASTNPGTGSQPQHF.

The sample holds a few counts of this clone. The chain has TRBV30 and TRBJ1-2, with TRBD1 matching 8 bases. Germline values: CDR1 GTSNPN, CDR2 SVGIG (reference sequence). V trimming: 4 bases; J trimming: 3 bases; junction bases outside the gene matches: 4. The length of the CDR3 is 13 residues. This CDR3 is CAWTGGWDYGYTF. Written as DNA, the CDR3 is TGTGCCTGGACAGGGGGCTGGGACTATGGCTACACCTTC.

CDR3 amino acids: CASSSQGLPGDEQFF. The CDR3 region has the DNA TGTGCCAGCAGCTCCCAGGGACTACCAGGAGATGAGCAGTTCTTC. J is TRBJ2-1 and V is TRBV7-9, with 7 bases identical to TRBD2. Germline CDR1 reads SEHNR; CDR2 reads FQNEAQ (reference sequence). The CDR3 consists of 15 residues. V dropped 4 bases and J dropped 8; count of bases not matched to a gene: 11.

This chain joins TRBV28 and TRBJ2-3; 8 nucleotides line up with TRBD1. CDR1 and CDR2 from the germline V gene are MDHEN and SYDVKM. The junction had 2 bases not matched to a gene; V was cut back by 5 bases and J by 1 base. The CDR3 length is 14 residues. This CDR3 is CASSPTGGTDTQYF. The DNA of the CDR3 is TGTGCCAGCAGTCCGACAGGGGGCACAGATACGCAGTATTTT.

The chain employs TRBV19 and TRBJ2-7, with 9 nucleotides matching TRBD2. Trimming cost V 5 bases and J 0 bases; bases outside gene matches: 17. There are 19 residues in the CDR3. Germline CDR1 and CDR2: LNHDA and SQIVND (reference sequence). Here the CDR3 DNA reads TGTGCCAGTAGTGATGGCGGGCGGGGTAGCGGGAGACCCTCCTACGAGCAGTACTTC. Encoded protein: CASSDGGRGSGRPSYEQYF.

The J gene is TRBJ2-7, the V gene TRBV19, with D perhaps TRBD1 (6 bases). The germline V and J ends were trimmed by 6 bases and 2 bases, with 14 bases remaining between them. This CDR3 region has 14 residues. Germline lookup yields CDR1 LNHDA and CDR2 SQIVND (reference sequence). CDR3 loop: CASSTRQDTYEQYF. The CDR3 bases are TGTGCCAGTAGCACGAGACAGGACACCTACGAGCAGTACTTC.